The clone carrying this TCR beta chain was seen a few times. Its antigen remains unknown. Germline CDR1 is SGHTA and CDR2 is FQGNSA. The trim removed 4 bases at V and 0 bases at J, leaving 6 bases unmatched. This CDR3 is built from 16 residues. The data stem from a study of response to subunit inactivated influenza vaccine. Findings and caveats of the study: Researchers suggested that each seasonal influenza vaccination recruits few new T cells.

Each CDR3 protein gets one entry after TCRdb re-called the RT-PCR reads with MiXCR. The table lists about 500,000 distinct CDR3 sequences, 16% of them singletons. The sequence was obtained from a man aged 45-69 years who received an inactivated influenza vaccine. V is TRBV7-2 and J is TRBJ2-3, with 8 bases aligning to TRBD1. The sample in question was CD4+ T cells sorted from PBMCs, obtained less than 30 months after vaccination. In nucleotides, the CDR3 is TGTGCCAGCAGCTCAGGCCGGACAGGGAGCACAGATACGCAGTATTTT. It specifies CASSSGRTGSTDTQYF.